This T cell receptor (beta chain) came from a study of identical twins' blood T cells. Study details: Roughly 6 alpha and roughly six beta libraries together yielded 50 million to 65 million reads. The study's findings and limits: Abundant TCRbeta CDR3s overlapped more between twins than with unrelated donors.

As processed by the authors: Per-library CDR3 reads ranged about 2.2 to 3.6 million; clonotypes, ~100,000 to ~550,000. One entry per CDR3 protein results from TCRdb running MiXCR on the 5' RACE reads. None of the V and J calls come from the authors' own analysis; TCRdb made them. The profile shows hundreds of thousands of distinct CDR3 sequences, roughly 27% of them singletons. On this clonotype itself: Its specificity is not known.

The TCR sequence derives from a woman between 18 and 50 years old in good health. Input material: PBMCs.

The CDR3 coding sequence is TGCGCCAGCAGCCAAGATTGGGGACTCGCTTCATATACGCAGTATTTT. This codes for CASSQDWGLASYTQYF. The rearrangement joins TRBV4-3 to TRBJ2-3, with a tentative D call TRBD2 (6 bases). Germline assignment: CDR1 LGHNA and CDR2 YSLEER. V was pared by 0 bases and J by 7 bases, with 17 bases between. The CDR3 is made up of 16 amino acids.